The TCR beta chain under discussion was sequenced for a study of blood T cells in healthy people across ages. Then a second PCR, running about 6 to 11 cycles, was carried out with a sample-barcoded 5' primer and a J-beta primer mix. TCRdb called the 5' RACE reads again in MiXCR, with one record for every CDR3 protein. The profile shows 730,000 or so distinct CDR3 sequences, roughly 45% of them singletons. Germline V gene data show CDR1 as DFQATT and CDR2 as SNEGSKA (reference sequence). This CDR3 is built from 11 residues. Trimming removed 1 base at V and 7 bases at J, with 7 bases between. This sequence originates from a woman aged 60 to 75 in good health. V gene TRBV20-1 combines with J gene TRBJ2-5; D remains ambiguous. Sequenced sample: blood. CDR3 in amino acids: CSARALVTQYF. The CDR3 DNA is TGCAGTGCTAGAGCATTGGTGACCCAGTACTTC.